Listed below are T cell receptor beta chains from one sample, sequenced in a study of blood T cell repertoires in COVID-19. Using immunoSEQ multiplex PCR, the repertoire was profiled, and TCRdb retains in-frame clones only, with some absent. This table has 150,000 or so clones, about 85% appearing once. The sequenced sample consisted of peripheral blood. The receptors were sampled from a man aged 18 to 30 with acute or convalescent COVID-19. Both conserved end residues are part of each CDR3. Each record gives: V gene, J gene, clone size, D gene, CDR3 protein, CDR3 DNA. The D gene is left open where the match is weak. Some rows have no size entry. The others give once, few or many, or a class for an expanded clone.

TRBV7-3	TRBJ2-1	NA	NA	CASSLKPKQGGNEQFF	TGTGCCAGCAGCTTAAAGCCGAAACAGGGTGGGAATGAGCAGTTCTTC
TRBV14	TRBJ2-1	NA	NA	CASSQVNRGEQFF	TGTGCCAGCAGCCAAGTTAACCGGGGTGAGCAGTTCTTC
TRBV24-1	TRBJ2-3	NA	TRBD1	CATSEDRSTDTQYF	TGTGCCACCAGTGAGGACAGGAGCACAGATACGCAGTATTTT
TRBV12-3/TRBV12-4	TRBJ1-1	NA	TRBD1	CASTRDSNTEAFF	TGTGCCAGCACCCGGGACAGTAACACTGAAGCTTTCTTT
TRBV7-7	TRBJ2-1	NA	NA	CASSKIEAGLKEQFF	TGTGCCAGCAGCAAAATAGAGGCAGGGTTAAAGGAGCAGTTCTTC
TRBV27	TRBJ1-5	once	NA	CASSPAGAGNQPQHF	TGTGCCAGCAGTCCCGCAGGGGCCGGCAATCAGCCCCAGCATTTT
TRBV19	TRBJ1-1	NA	NA	CASSASGRGMYTEAFF	TGTGCCAGTAGTGCCTCCGGGAGGGGGATGTACACTGAAGCTTTCTTT
TRBV6-5	TRBJ1-3	NA	NA	CASTEPGYSGNTIYF	TGTGCCAGCACGGAACCGGGATATTCAGGAAACACCATATATTTT
TRBV6-6	TRBJ1-1	few	NA	CASSIIQGPGAEAFF	TGTGCCAGCAGTATCATACAGGGACCCGGGGCTGAAGCTTTCTTT
TRBV5-1	TRBJ1-6	NA	TRBD1	CASSLASGTGGSPLHF	TGCGCCAGCAGCTTGGCCTCGGGGACAGGGGGATCACCCCTCCACTTT
TRBV18	TRBJ1-2	NA	NA	CASSPGTSKDGYTF	TGTGCCAGCTCACCAGGGACTAGTAAGGATGGCTACACCTTC
TRBV6-2/TRBV6-3	TRBJ2-2	NA	TRBD1	CASSRDRRNTGELFF	TGTGCCAGCAGCCGGGACAGGAGGAACACCGGGGAGCTGTTTTTT
TRBV28	TRBJ2-4	NA	NA	CASSLSGIAKNIQYF	TGTGCCAGCAGTTTAAGCGGAATAGCCAAAAACATTCAGTACTTC
TRBV11-2	TRBJ1-6	NA	TRBD1	CASSWDRGDSPLHF	TGTGCCAGCAGCTGGGACAGGGGGGATTCACCCCTCCACTTT
TRBV19	TRBJ1-1	NA	NA	CASSTRQIMNTEAFF	TGTGCCAGTAGTACCCGACAGATCATGAACACTGAAGCTTTCTTT
TRBV29-1	TRBJ1-1	NA	NA	CSVDPQVDTEAFF	TGCAGCGTTGACCCTCAGGTGGACACTGAAGCTTTCTTT
TRBV18	TRBJ2-1	NA	NA	CASSPGQGGYNEQFF	TGTGCCAGCTCACCAGGACAGGGAGGGTACAATGAGCAGTTCTTC
TRBV19	TRBJ1-5	NA	NA	CASSQADYSNQPQHF	TGTGCCAGTAGTCAGGCAGACTATAGCAATCAGCCCCAGCATTTT
TRBV5-6	TRBJ1-2	NA	NA	CASSFRGSDSSYGYTF	TGTGCCAGCAGCTTCCGAGGCTCGGACAGTAGCTATGGCTACACCTTC